These 23 T cell receptor beta chains were all obtained from the same sample, sequenced in a study of Ad26.COV2.S vaccination and SARS-CoV-2 variants. The treatment: some 20 received Ad26.COV2.S at low or high dose, single or two shots; 5 received placebo; per-sample allocation not given. Sampling occurred on day 63 after the first vaccine or placebo injection. TCRdb keeps only in-frame clones here, not all; method: immunoSEQ multiplex PCR. The table records hundreds of thousands of clones, under 90% of them present only once. Sequencing was performed on peripheral blood, taken in a trial of Ad26.COV2.S vaccine versus placebo. The source is a person aged 18-65 years who received the Ad26.COV2.S COVID-19 vaccine or a placebo.

The rearrangement uses TRBV6-5 and TRBJ1-1; no reliable D call. Germline V lookup: CDR1 MNHEY, CDR2 SVGAGI. The CDR3 runs to 15 residues. Trimming cost V 5 bases and J 2 bases, with 15 bases left between them. This CDR3 reads CASSPLQEGNTEAFF. Here the CDR3 DNA reads TGTGCCAGCAGTCCCCTCCAGGAGGGAAACACTGAAGCTTTCTTT.

This sequence joins TRBV5-1 and TRBJ2-3; TRBD1 aligns across 7 bases. V lost 5 bases to trimming and J lost 5 bases; unmatched junction nucleotides: 11. The CDR3 extends over 15 amino acids. Germline V gives CDR1 SGHRS, CDR2 YFSETQ. CDR3 protein: CASSPPRQGLDTQYF. The CDR3, as DNA: TGCGCCAGCAGTCCTCCGAGACAGGGCTTAGATACGCAGTATTTT.

Worth noting for this clone: Different DNA sequences within this sample yield the same CDR3. The chain carries TRBV5-1 and TRBJ2-3, with no clear D. Germline CDR1 reads SGHRS; CDR2 reads YFSETQ. Deletions cut 4 bases from V and 2 bases from J, with 11 bases between. The CDR3 extends over 14 amino acids. The CDR3 protein is CASSLGGFTDTQYF. For the CDR3, the DNA is TGCGCCAGCAGCCTAGGCGGATTCACAGATACGCAGTATTTT.

This chain joins TRBV4-2 and TRBJ2-1; 8 bases are shared with TRBD1. The germline CDR1 and CDR2 sequences are LGHNA and YNFKEQ. The CDR3 extends over 18 amino acids. Unmatched junction bases numbered 12, after V lost 1 base and J lost 4 bases. The CDR3 DNA sequence: TGTGCCAGCAGCCAAGCGGTGATATGGACAGGGTTGTACAATGAGCAGTTCTTC. It codes for CASSQAVIWTGLYNEQFF.

On this clone: Other DNA sequences within the sample encode an identical CDR3. The chain is built from TRBV5-5 and TRBJ2-3; D uncertain. The CDR3 is 13 residues long. V lost 3 bases and J 2 bases, leaving 7 bases between the germline ends. Germline CDR1 SGHKS, CDR2 YYEKEE (reference sequence). The CDR3 is CASSSTVTDTQYF. The DNA for the CDR3 is TGTGCCAGCAGCTCAACGGTCACAGATACGCAGTATTTT.

The chain joins TRBV5-4 to TRBJ2-3, with D unclear. This CDR3 spans 15 amino acids. Trimming removed 0 bases at V and 1 base at J, with 9 bases between. The germline V gene encodes CDR1 SGHNT and CDR2 YYREEE (reference sequence). The CDR3 here is CASSLVGSGTDTQYF. CDR3 bases: TGTGCCAGCAGCTTGGTGGGATCGGGCACAGATACGCAGTATTTT.

The chain couples TRBV4-2 to TRBJ1-2; TRBD1 matches at 11 bases. Germline V gene lookup returns CDR1 LGHNA and CDR2 YNFKEQ. This CDR3 spans 18 amino acids. V trimming: 4 bases; J trimming: 4 bases; junction bases outside the gene matches: 14. The CDR3 spells CASSPSDRGRGSGYGYTF. The CDR3, as DNA: TGTGCCAGCAGCCCTTCGGACAGGGGGCGAGGTTCAGGCTATGGCTACACCTTC.

V and J are TRBV29-1 and TRBJ2-1, with 7 bases matching TRBD2. With 7 bases clipped from V and 8 bases from J, the junction kept 11 bases outside the gene matches. The CDR3 consists of 13 residues. The germline V gene encodes CDR1 SQVTM and CDR2 ANQGSEA. The CDR3 DNA sequence: TGCAGCGGGAGAGGACTAGTTTTAGATGAGCAGTTCTTC. It specifies CSGRGLVLDEQFF.

The chain uses TRBV24-1 and TRBJ2-1, with 9 bases aligning to TRBD2. CDR1 is KGHDR, CDR2 SFDVKD, per germline. The J segment lost 7 bases and the V segment lost 7 bases, leaving 10 bases of the junction unmatched. This CDR3 region has 15 residues. CDR3 DNA sequence: TGTGCCACCAGAGATCGTAGCGGGAGTACAAATGAGCAGTTCTTC. As protein: CATRDRSGSTNEQFF.

This sequence joins TRBV11-3 and TRBJ1-1; D might be TRBD1 (5 bases). The CDR3 runs 17 residues. Germline V gene data show CDR1 as SGHNT and CDR2 as YENEEA. The V gene lost 1 base and the J gene lost 8 bases, with 23 bases spanning the gap. The CDR3 region has the DNA TGTGCCAGCAGCTTAGTAAGGGGTGGCAGGGTCCATCGGGAAGCTTTCTTT. It translates to CASSLVRGGRVHREAFF.

This chain joins TRBV19 and TRBJ2-2, with unresolved D. V shed 3 bases and J shed 6 bases, with 8 bases lying between them. Per germline, CDR1 LNHDA and CDR2 SQIVND (reference sequence). This CDR3 spans 13 amino acids. CDR3 sequence (DNA): TGTGCCAGTAGTATTAGTCTATCCGGGGAGCTGTTTTTT. Amino acid sequence: CASSISLSGELFF.

This clone was observed a single time. V gene TRBV18 combines with J gene TRBJ1-5; D remains unclear. Trimming took off 3 bases at V and 0 bases at J, with 9 bases between the two ends. Germline CDR1 KGHSH, CDR2 LQKENI. This CDR3 is 15 amino acids long. The CDR3 spells CASSPVGGSNQPQHF. DNA for the CDR3: TGTGCCAGCTCACCGGTGGGCGGTAGCAATCAGCCCCAGCATTTT.

The gene calls are TRBV27 and TRBJ2-1, with D unresolved. With 3 bases removed from V and 0 bases from J, the gap between germline ends came to 6 bases. The CDR3 loop spans 14 amino acids. CDR1 is MNHEY, CDR2 SMNVEV, per germline (reference sequence). In DNA form, the CDR3 reads TGTGCCAGCAGTTTGCTGAGCTCCTACAATGAGCAGTTCTTC. Translating gives CASSLLSSYNEQFF.

The chain couples TRBV5-1 to TRBJ1-1, with a possible D match to TRBD1 (5 bases). Germline values: CDR1 SGHRS, CDR2 YFSETQ. The CDR3 consists of 15 residues. Trimming pared 0 bases from V and 1 base from J, leaving 10 bases between. The CDR3, as DNA: TGCGCCAGCAGCTTGGTTGGGGGTGCGAACACTGAAGCTTTCTTT. It specifies CASSLVGGANTEAFF.

V usage is TRBV7-9 and J usage is TRBJ2-5; 10 bases are shared with TRBD1. With 3 bases clipped from V and 3 bases from J, the junction kept 4 bases outside the gene matches. Germline V gene lookup returns CDR1 SEHNR and CDR2 FQNEAQ (reference sequence). The CDR3 extends over 15 amino acids. CDR3 sequence (DNA): TGTGCCAGCAGCTTTTGGACAGGGGGTGAAGAGACCCAGTACTTC. It yields the protein CASSFWTGGEETQYF.

This clone has more than one count but fewer than ten. The gene calls are TRBV11-3 and TRBJ1-1; 8 bases align to TRBD1. V lost 5 bases and J lost 6; bases outside the gene matches: 5. CDR3 length: 13 amino acids. CDR1 SGHNT and CDR2 YENEEA come from the germline V gene. CDR3 sequence: CASSLSTGAEAFF. The CDR3 nucleotides read TGTGCCAGCAGCCTCTCGACAGGGGCTGAAGCTTTCTTT.

The chain uses TRBV27 and TRBJ1-2, with D perhaps TRBD1 (5 bases). The CDR3 totals 14 residues. V lost 3 bases, J lost 4 bases, and 12 bases lay in between. Per the germline V gene, CDR1 is MNHEY and CDR2 is SMNVEV (reference sequence). The CDR3 DNA is TGTGCCAGCAGTTTTATAGGGGCAAGCTATGGCTACACCTTC. Translated, it gives CASSFIGASYGYTF.

The chain employs TRBV9 and TRBJ1-4, with a tentative D call TRBD1 (6 bases). The CDR3 has 14 amino acids. CDR1 SGDLS and CDR2 YYNGEE come from the germline V gene. The V end lost 3 bases, the J end lost 10 bases, and 16 bases lay between the germline ends. CDR3 sequence (DNA): TGTGCCAGCAGCGCCGAGGGGGTTGTGGGAAAACTGTTTTTT. Protein sequence: CASSAEGVVGKLFF.

This clone occurred a few times. This sequence joins TRBV6-2 or TRBV6-3 and TRBJ1-2; D is ambiguous. CDR3 length: 12 residues. CDR1 and CDR2 from the germline V gene are MNHEY and SVGEGT. Trimming stripped 4 bases from V and 3 bases from J, with 6 bases between. CDR3 sequence reads: CASSSQDYGYTF. As DNA, the CDR3 is TGTGCCAGCAGTTCACAAGACTATGGCTACACCTTC.

This chain joins TRBV7-3 and TRBJ2-1; no clear D gene. The germline gives CDR1 SGHTA, CDR2 FQGTGA. The CDR3 is 14 residues long. The V end lost 4 bases, the J end lost 4 bases, and 11 bases lay between the germline ends. For the CDR3, the DNA is TGTGCCAGCAGCTCCTCTGGGCGGTACAATGAGCAGTTCTTC. Translation: CASSSSGRYNEQFF.

The J gene is TRBJ1-4, the V gene TRBV19; TRBD1 agrees at 7 bases. The CDR3 length is 15 residues. From germline, CDR1 is LNHDA and CDR2 SQIVND (reference sequence). Trimming took 4 bases from V and 7 from J; bases not matched to a gene: 9. The CDR3 spells CASSTTTGWGEKLFF. CDR3 nucleotides: TGTGCCAGTAGTACTACGACAGGGTGGGGTGAAAAACTGTTTTTT.

The gene calls are TRBV29-1 and TRBJ2-1, with D possibly being TRBD2 (6 bases). CDR1 and CDR2 (germline): SQVTM, ANQGSEA. The CDR3 is 14 residues long. V was clipped by 3 bases and J by 7 bases, with 16 bases between them. CDR3 region: CSVDQNGAGNEQFF. For the CDR3, the DNA is TGCAGCGTTGATCAAAACGGGGCGGGGAATGAGCAGTTCTTC.

DNA of the CDR3: TGTGCCAGCGGGCGGGAGAGCTCCTACGAGCAGTACTTC. Its translation: CASGRESSYEQYF. The chain has TRBV6-5 and TRBJ2-7, with 7 bases aligning to TRBD2. The germline V gene has CDR1 MNHEY and CDR2 SVGAGI. This CDR3 has 13 residues. The V segment lost 8 bases and the J segment 0 bases; nucleotides outside the gene matches: 4.